The 19 T cell receptor beta chains below come from one sample, sequenced in a study of T cells after yellow fever vaccination. MiXCR, run by TCRdb on the 5' RACE reads, gives a single entry per CDR3 protein. This sample has some 500,000 distinct CDR3 sequences, with approximately 13% found just once. Sequences were derived from PBMCs, sampled on the day of the yellow fever booster vaccination. The source is a man aged 25-40 years who received the YFV17D yellow fever vaccine.

This clonotype has a handful of counts. The V gene is TRBV7-2, the J gene TRBJ2-3; weak D call: TRBD2 (5 bases). The CDR3 consists of 15 residues. Trimming stripped 1 base from V and 0 bases from J, with 8 bases between. Germline CDR1 is SGHTA and CDR2 is FQGNSA. In DNA form, the CDR3 reads TGTGCCAGCAGCTTAGGGAGGTTCAGCACAGATACGCAGTATTTT. Translating gives CASSLGRFSTDTQYF.

This clonotype was detected once. V and J are TRBV28 and TRBJ1-1; tentative D call: TRBD1 (5 bases). Germline CDR1 is MDHEN and CDR2 is SYDVKM. Trimming shortened V by 3 bases and J by 4 bases, and 12 bases separated the two germline ends. The CDR3 is 14 amino acids. The CDR3 reads CASSFGGTVTEAFF. CDR3 bases: TGTGCCAGCAGTTTTGGGGGTACGGTCACTGAAGCTTTCTTT.

The sample holds a few counts of this clonotype. The V call is TRBV2, the J call TRBJ1-4, with 12 bases lining up with TRBD1. V shed 7 bases, J shed 6 bases, and the junction held 12 bases outside the gene matches. Per germline, CDR1 SNHLY and CDR2 FYNNEI. This CDR3 region has 17 residues. CDR3 residues: CASTPTGTGGADEKLFF. CDR3 DNA sequence: TGTGCCAGCACCCCTACCGGGACAGGGGGCGCCGATGAAAAACTGTTTTTT. Full variable domain (rest looked up from reference TRBV2 and TRBJ1-4): EPEVTQTPSHQVTQMGQEVILRCVPISNHLYFYWYRQILGQKVEFLVSFYNNEISEKSEIFDDQFSVERPDGSNFTLKIRSTKLEDSAMYFCASTPTGTGGADEKLFFGSGTQLSVL.

This chain uses TRBV7-6 with TRBJ2-1; D possibly corresponds to TRBD1 (8 bases). CDR1 is SGHVS, CDR2 FNYEAQ, per germline. This CDR3 comprises 17 residues. V lost 4 bases and J lost 0, with 16 bases in between. The CDR3 DNA is TGTGCCAGCAGCTATTCCACAGGGGGGGGCTCCTACAATGAGCAGTTCTTC. It translates to CASSYSTGGGSYNEQFF. Full variable domain (remainder filled in from reference TRBV7-6 and TRBJ2-1): GAGVSQSPRYKVTKRGQDVALRCDPISGHVSLYWYRQALGQGPEFLTYFNYEAQQDKSGLPNDRFSAERPEGSISTLTIQRTEQRDSAMYRCASSYSTGGGSYNEQFFGPGTRLTVL.

The chain links TRBV12-3 or TRBV12-4 to TRBJ1-6; D is unclear. V dropped 5 bases and J dropped 13 bases, with 12 bases sitting between them. The CDR3 spans 12 residues. CDR3 protein: CASSPDRDPLHF. CDR3 nucleotides: TGTGCCAGCAGTCCCGATCGAGACCCCCTCCACTTT.

This clonotype was picked up a small number of times. The chain has TRBV20-1 and TRBJ2-1; 7 bases agree with TRBD2. The V gene end was trimmed by 6 bases and the J gene end by 9 bases; junction bases not matched to a gene: 8. Germline V gene sequence: CDR1 DFQATT, CDR2 SNEGSKA (reference sequence). The CDR3 has 12 amino acids. Here the CDR3 reads CSAGLVGREQFF. In DNA, the CDR3 is TGCAGTGCCGGACTAGTGGGGCGTGAGCAGTTCTTC.

This clonotype was counted between two and nine times. The J gene is TRBJ2-7, the V gene TRBV7-8; 7 bases align to TRBD2. V was pared by 1 base and J by 3 bases, with 6 bases of the junction left unmatched. The germline V gene encodes CDR1 SGHVS and CDR2 FQNEAQ. The CDR3 has 15 residues. CDR3 sequence reads: CASSLGPAGVYEQYF. CDR3 nucleotide sequence: TGTGCCAGCAGCTTAGGCCCCGCGGGAGTCTACGAGCAGTACTTC.

This clonotype was detected a few times. This chain connects TRBV7-9 to TRBJ2-1; D not resolved. This CDR3 contains 14 residues. V lost 3 bases to trimming and J lost 8 bases, with 14 bases between them. Germline CDR1 reads SEHNR; CDR2 reads FQNEAQ (reference sequence). The CDR3 loop reads CASSFPPGFDEQFF. DNA of the CDR3: TGTGCCAGCAGCTTCCCACCCGGGTTCGATGAGCAGTTCTTC.

This clonotype was counted at least ten times. The chain combines TRBV4-3 with TRBJ2-7, with TRBD1 matching 7 bases. Germline CDR1 LGHNA, CDR2 YSLEER. This CDR3 is 15 amino acids long. V was clipped by 4 bases and J by 1 base; unmatched bases: 7. The DNA for the CDR3 is TGCGCCAGCAGCCCTACACGGGACAGTTCCTACGAGCAGTACTTC. Its protein product is CASSPTRDSSYEQYF.

This clonotype was observed a handful of times. The chain is built from TRBV7-2 and TRBJ1-2, with D tentatively TRBD1 (6 bases). V lost 2 bases to trimming and J lost 2 bases, with 12 bases between them. CDR1 and CDR2 from the germline V gene are SGHTA and FQGNSA. CDR3 length: 15 residues. This chain's CDR3 is CASSLKQGGNYGYTF. CDR3 DNA: TGTGCCAGCAGCTTAAAACAGGGAGGAAACTATGGCTACACCTTC.

A few counts support this clonotype. V and J are TRBV7-9 and TRBJ2-2; a weak D match, TRBD1 (6 bases). CDR3 length: 13 amino acids. Trimming cost V 8 bases and J 1 base, with 8 bases left between them. Germline assignment: CDR1 SEHNR and CDR2 FQNEAQ (reference sequence). CDR3: CASAGENTGELFF. CDR3 nucleotides: TGTGCCAGCGCAGGGGAGAACACCGGGGAGCTGTTTTTT.

This clonotype was detected a few times. V and J are TRBV20-1 and TRBJ2-1, with a tentative D call TRBD1 (6 bases). CDR1 and CDR2 from the germline V gene are DFQATT and SNEGSKA (reference sequence). The CDR3 runs 12 residues. Trimming shortened V by 0 bases and J by 10 bases, and 10 bases separated the two germline ends. The CDR3, as DNA: TGCAGTGCTAGAGACCGACAGGCCGAGCAGTTCTTC. Its protein is CSARDRQAEQFF.

This clonotype showed up just a few times. The CDR3 spells CASSPPSGQGRYNEQFF. As DNA, the CDR3 is TGTGCCAGCTCACCACCCTCCGGACAGGGGAGGTACAATGAGCAGTTCTTC. This sequence joins TRBV18 and TRBJ2-1; 9 positions agree with TRBD1. This CDR3 region has 17 residues. The germline gives CDR1 KGHSH, CDR2 LQKENI. V shed 0 bases and J 4 bases; nucleotides not matched to a gene: 7.

This clonotype appeared a few times. The chain uses TRBV6-1 and TRBJ2-7; D possibly matches TRBD1 or TRBD2 (5 bases each). Trimming removed 6 bases at V and 3 bases at J, with 12 bases between. This CDR3 has 13 residues. The germline CDR1 and CDR2 sequences are MNHNS and SASEGT. In DNA form, the CDR3 reads TGTGCCAGCAGCCGGGACCCCGGCTACGAGCAGTACTTC. Encoded protein: CASSRDPGYEQYF.

V gene TRBV15 combines with J gene TRBJ2-3, with 7 positions matching TRBD1. CDR3 length: 15 residues. The V and J ends lost 0 bases and 4 bases, in that order; junction bases with no gene match: 4. Germline CDR1 and CDR2: LNHNV and YYDKDF (reference sequence). The CDR3 region is CATSRDDRASDTQYF. As DNA, the CDR3 is TGTGCCACCAGCAGAGATGACAGGGCGTCAGATACGCAGTATTTT.

The V and J genes are TRBV11-2 and TRBJ2-7; D gene unclear. Germline-derived CDR1 and CDR2 are SGHAT and FQNNGV. V shed 5 bases and J shed 2 bases, with 13 bases lying between them. The CDR3 consists of 14 residues. The CDR3 protein is CASSTEVLTYEQYF. The DNA of the CDR3 is TGTGCCAGCAGCACTGAGGTCCTTACCTACGAGCAGTACTTC.

The chain uses TRBV7-2 and TRBJ2-1; 8 nucleotides match TRBD2. V was pared by 3 bases and J by 7 bases, with 2 bases of the junction left unmatched. This CDR3 has 13 residues. Germline V gene data show CDR1 as SGHTA and CDR2 as FQGNSA. CDR3 coding DNA: TGTGCCAGCAGCTTCGGCGGGAGGAATGAGCAGTTCTTC. Protein sequence: CASSFGGRNEQFF.

The V and J genes are TRBV7-2 and TRBJ2-5; D ambiguous. The V end lost 5 bases, the J end lost 4 bases, and 14 bases lay between the germline ends. Germline V lookup: CDR1 SGHTA, CDR2 FQGNSA. The CDR3 has 14 amino acids. The CDR3 DNA reads TGTGCCAGCAGCCCCCCGACGTCATTAGAGACCCAGTACTTC. Translating it yields CASSPPTSLETQYF.

This clonotype turned up a few times. V gene TRBV10-3 combines with J gene TRBJ1-5; D is unresolved. Trimming stripped 0 bases from V and 4 bases from J, with 10 bases between. Germline V gene lookup returns CDR1 ENHRY and CDR2 SYGVKD. The CDR3 covers 15 residues. The DNA for the CDR3 is TGTGCCATCAGTGAGTCGGAGGTTCGGAATCAGCCCCAGCATTTT. Protein sequence: CAISESEVRNQPQHF.